The clone carrying this TCR beta chain has ten or more counts. As yet, its antigen is unknown. The CDR3 has 15 residues. Trimming pared 2 bases from V and 3 bases from J, leaving 10 bases between. Germline V gene lookup returns CDR1 MGHDK and CDR2 SYGVNS. A library of TCRbeta sequences, prepared with unique molecular identifiers, was generated. TCRdb processed the PCR reads anew with MiXCR; each CDR3 protein has one entry. The sample lists approximately 500,000 distinct CDR3 sequences; about 10% were seen once. The data are from a study of T-cell reconstitution after alpha-beta-depleted transplantation in children. Points from the study as a whole: Several hundred expanded graft clones reportedly were the source of alpha-beta T cells about two months after transplant.

The specimen was PBMCs, collected before TCRalphabeta/CD19-depleted stem cell transplant. This sequence originates from a child younger than 10 with inherited bone marrow failure, due to receive a stem cell transplant. V is TRBV25-1 and J is TRBJ2-2; maybe TRBD2 (6 bases). Here the CDR3 reads CASSEPGVDTGELFF. DNA for the CDR3: TGTGCCAGCAGTGAACCGGGGGTCGACACCGGGGAGCTGTTTTTT.